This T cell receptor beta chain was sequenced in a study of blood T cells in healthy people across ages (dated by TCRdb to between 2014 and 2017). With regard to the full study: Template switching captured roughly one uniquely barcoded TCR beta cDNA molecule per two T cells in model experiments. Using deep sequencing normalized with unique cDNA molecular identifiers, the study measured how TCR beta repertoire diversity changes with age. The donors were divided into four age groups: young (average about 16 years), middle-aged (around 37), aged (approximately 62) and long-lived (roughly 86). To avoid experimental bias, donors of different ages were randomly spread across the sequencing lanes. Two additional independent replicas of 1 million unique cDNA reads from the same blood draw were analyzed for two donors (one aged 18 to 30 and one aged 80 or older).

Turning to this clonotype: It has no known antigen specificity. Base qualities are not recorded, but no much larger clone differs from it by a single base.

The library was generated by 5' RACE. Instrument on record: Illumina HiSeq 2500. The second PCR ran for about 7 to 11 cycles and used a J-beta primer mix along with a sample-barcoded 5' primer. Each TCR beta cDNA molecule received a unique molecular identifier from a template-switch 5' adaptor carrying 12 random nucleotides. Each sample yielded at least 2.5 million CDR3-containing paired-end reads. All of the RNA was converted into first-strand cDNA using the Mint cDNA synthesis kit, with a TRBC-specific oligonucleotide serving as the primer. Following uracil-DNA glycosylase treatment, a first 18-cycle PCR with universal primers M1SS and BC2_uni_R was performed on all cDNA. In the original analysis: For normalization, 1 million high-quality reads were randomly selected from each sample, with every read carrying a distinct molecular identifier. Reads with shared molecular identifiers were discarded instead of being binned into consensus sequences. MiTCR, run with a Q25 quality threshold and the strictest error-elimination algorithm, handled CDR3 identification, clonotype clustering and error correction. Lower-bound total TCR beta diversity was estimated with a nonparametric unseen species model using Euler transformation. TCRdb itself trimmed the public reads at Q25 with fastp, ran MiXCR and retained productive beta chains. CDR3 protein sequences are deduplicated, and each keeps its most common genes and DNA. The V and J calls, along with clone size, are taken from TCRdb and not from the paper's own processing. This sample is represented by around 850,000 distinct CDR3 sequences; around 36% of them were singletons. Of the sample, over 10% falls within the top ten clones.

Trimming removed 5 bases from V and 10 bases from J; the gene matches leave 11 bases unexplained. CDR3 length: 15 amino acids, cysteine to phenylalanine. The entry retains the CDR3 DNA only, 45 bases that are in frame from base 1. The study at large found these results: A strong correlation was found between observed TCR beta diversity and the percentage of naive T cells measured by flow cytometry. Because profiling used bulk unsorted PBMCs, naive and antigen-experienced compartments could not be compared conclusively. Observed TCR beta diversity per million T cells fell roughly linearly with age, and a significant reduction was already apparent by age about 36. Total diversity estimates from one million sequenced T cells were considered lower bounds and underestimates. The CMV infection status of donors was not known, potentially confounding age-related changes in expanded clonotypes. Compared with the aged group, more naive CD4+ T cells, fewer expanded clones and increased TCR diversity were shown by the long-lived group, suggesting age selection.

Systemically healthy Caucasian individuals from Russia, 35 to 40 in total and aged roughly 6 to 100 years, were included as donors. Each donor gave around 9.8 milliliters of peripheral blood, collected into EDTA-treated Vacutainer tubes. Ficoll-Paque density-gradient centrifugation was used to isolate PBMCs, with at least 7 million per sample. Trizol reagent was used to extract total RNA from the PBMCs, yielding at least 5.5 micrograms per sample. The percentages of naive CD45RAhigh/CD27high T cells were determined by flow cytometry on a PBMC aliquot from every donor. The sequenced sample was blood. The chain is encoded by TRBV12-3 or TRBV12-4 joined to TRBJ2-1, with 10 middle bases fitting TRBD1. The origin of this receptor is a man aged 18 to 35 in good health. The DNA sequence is TGTGCCAGCAGTCCCCGGGACAGGGGACGTGGCGAGCAGTTCTTC. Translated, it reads CASSPRDRGRGEQFF.